Sequencing of this T cell receptor (beta chain) was carried out in a study of beta chain features in type 1 diabetes. Study-level results: In type 1 diabetes patients, VDJ junctions had fewer insertions; deletions at these junctions were more frequent. TCRB repertoires of naive, central memory and Treg cells appeared more similar among patients than among healthy donors. In every one of the four CD4+ subsets, TCRB CDR3s were moderately but significantly shorter in Type 1 diabetes patients. Resolution of whether HLA type affects TCRB rearrangement was not achieved here.

The germline V and J ends were trimmed by 2 bases and 0 bases, with 6 bases remaining between them. Germline V CDR1 and CDR2: SGHNT, YYREEE (reference sequence). The CDR3 consists of 13 residues. On this clone itself: Its antigen is unidentified.

Expressed TCRB transcripts were sequenced, since all the RNA that had been isolated was reverse transcribed. Produced via immunoSEQ multiplex PCR; TCRdb's table is partial and in-frame only. The sample includes 640,000 or so clones, more than 13% of them seen just once. The gene calls are TRBV5-4 and TRBJ2-7; the D is unclear. This TCR was recovered from a man younger than 35 with type 1 diabetes. Material for sequencing was naive CD4+ T cells from blood. The CDR3 spells CASSFQSSYEQYF. In DNA, the CDR3 is TGTGCCAGCAGCTTCCAGAGCTCCTACGAGCAGTACTTC.